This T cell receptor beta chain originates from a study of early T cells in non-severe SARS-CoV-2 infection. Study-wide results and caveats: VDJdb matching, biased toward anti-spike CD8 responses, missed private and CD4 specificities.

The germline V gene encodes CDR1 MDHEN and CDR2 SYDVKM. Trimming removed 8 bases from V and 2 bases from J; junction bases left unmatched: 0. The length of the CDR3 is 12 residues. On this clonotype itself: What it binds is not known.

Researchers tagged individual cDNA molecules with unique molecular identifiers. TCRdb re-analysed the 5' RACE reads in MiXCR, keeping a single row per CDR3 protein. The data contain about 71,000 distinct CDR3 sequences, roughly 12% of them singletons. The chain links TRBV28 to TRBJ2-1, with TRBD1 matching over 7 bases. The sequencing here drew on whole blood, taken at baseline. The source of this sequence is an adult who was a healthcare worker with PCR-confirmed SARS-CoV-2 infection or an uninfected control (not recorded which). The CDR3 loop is CASGQAYNEQFF. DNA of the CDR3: TGTGCCAGCGGACAGGCCTACAATGAGCAGTTCTTC.